The next 23 T cell receptor beta chains were all read from a single sample in a study of cytotoxic CD8 clonotypes in ibrutinib-treated CLL. Data came from immunoSEQ multiplex PCR; TCRdb stores just in-frame clones and leaves some out. The sample yields some 300,000 clones, almost 80% seen once. The specimen was PBMCs, collected before ibrutinib treatment. All receptors come from a human donor with chronic lymphocytic leukemia.

V is TRBV18 and J is TRBJ1-1; 7 positions agree with TRBD1. The J segment lost 3 bases and the V segment lost 4 bases, leaving 8 bases of the junction unmatched. This CDR3 is 15 amino acids long. Germline CDR1 is KGHSH and CDR2 is LQKENI. The CDR3 nucleotides read TGTGCCAGCTCACAGACAGGGTTGGCGGACACTGAAGCTTTCTTT. Its translation: CASSQTGLADTEAFF.

This clone has more than one count but fewer than ten. The chain joins TRBV11-2 to TRBJ1-5; D is undetermined. Germline V gene data show CDR1 as SGHAT and CDR2 as FQNNGV. CDR3 length equals 14 residues. V gave up 1 base and J gave up 3 bases, with 7 bases separating them. Written as DNA, the CDR3 is TGTGCCAGCAGCTTAGGCTCAGACAATCAGCCCCAGCATTTT. The encoded protein is CASSLGSDNQPQHF.

This clone was picked up one time. The rearrangement links TRBV5-6 to TRBJ2-7; unclear D gene. Trimming cost V 5 bases and J 4 bases, with 13 bases left between them. Germline CDR1 is SGHDT and CDR2 is YYEEEE. This CDR3 contains 13 residues. DNA of the CDR3: TGTGCCAGCAGTAGACGTAGTACATACGAGCAGTACTTC. Its protein product is CASSRRSTYEQYF.

The chain recombines TRBV5-1 with TRBJ2-7; D not resolved. The length of the CDR3 is 15 residues. The germline V and J ends were trimmed by 0 bases and 0 bases, with 10 bases remaining between them. The germline V gene encodes CDR1 SGHRS and CDR2 YFSETQ. In DNA, the CDR3 is TGCGCCAGCAGCTTGGGATCAGCTAGCTCCTACGAGCAGTACTTC. Its translation: CASSLGSASSYEQYF.

This chain uses TRBV7-2 with TRBJ2-7; TRBD1 aligns across 10 bases. Germline lookup yields CDR1 SGHTA and CDR2 FQGNSA. V lost 4 bases to trimming and J lost 1 base; unmatched junction nucleotides: 16. The CDR3 loop spans 19 amino acids. The DNA of the CDR3 is TGTGCCAGCAGCTATAGTGGGGGTGCGGGACAGGGGCATTCCTACGAGCAGTACTTC. Amino acids: CASSYSGGAGQGHSYEQYF.

The V call is TRBV14, the J call TRBJ2-7; D is undetermined. Germline V gene lookup returns CDR1 SGHDN and CDR2 FVKESK. The CDR3 contains 13 residues. The V gene lost 3 bases and the J gene lost 1 base, with 7 bases spanning the gap. The CDR3 sequence: CASSQFISYEQYF. DNA for the CDR3: TGTGCCAGCAGCCAGTTTATTTCCTACGAGCAGTACTTC.

This clone was observed a single time. The chain employs TRBV7-7 and TRBJ2-1; 8 nucleotides match TRBD1. Trimming at V came to 5 bases and at J to 0 bases, leaving 6 bases not matched to a gene. From germline, CDR1 is SSHAT and CDR2 FNYEAQ (reference sequence). CDR3 length equals 16 residues. The CDR3: CASSPRTGSSYNEQFF. CDR3 coding DNA: TGTGCCAGCAGCCCCCGGACAGGGAGCTCCTACAATGAGCAGTTCTTC. Combining the CDR3 with reference TRBV7-7 and TRBJ2-1 gives the whole variable domain GAGVSQSPRYKVTKRGQDVTLRCDPISSHATLYWYQQALGQGPEFLTYFNYEAQPDKSGLPSDRFSAERPEGSISTLTIQRTEQRDSAMYRCASSPRTGSSYNEQFFGPGTRLTVL.

CDR3 loop: CASSPSSIAGGTGELFF. The CDR3 coding sequence is TGTGCCAGCAGTCCCTCGTCGATAGCGGGAGGCACCGGGGAGCTGTTTTTT. The chain has TRBV6-4 and TRBJ2-2, with 10 bases identical to TRBD2. CDR1 is MRHNA and CDR2 is SNTAGT in the germline V gene. The CDR3 is 17 amino acids. After removal of 5 bases from V and 4 bases from J, the junction contained 10 bases not matched to a gene.

This clone has a handful of counts. This chain joins TRBV30 and TRBJ1-2; TRBD1 is a possible D gene (5 bases). The germline gives CDR1 GTSNPN, CDR2 SVGIG (reference sequence). Trimming left V 5 bases short and J 4 bases short, with 17 bases between. The CDR3 runs to 14 residues. This CDR3 reads CAWLPGGVSYGYTF. The CDR3 coding sequence is TGTGCCTGGCTGCCTGGGGGGGTAAGCTATGGCTACACCTTC.

J is TRBJ2-5 and V is TRBV9; TRBD1 matches at 7 bases. Losses at the gene ends were 3 bases for V and 1 base for J; bases not matched to a gene: 3. The CDR3 covers 14 residues. Looked up from germline, CDR1 is SGDLS and CDR2 is YYNGEE. DNA of the CDR3: TGTGCCAGCAGCGGAGACAGGGTCCAAGAGACCCAGTACTTC. Protein sequence: CASSGDRVQETQYF. Complete variable domain (other parts from reference TRBV9 and TRBJ2-5): DSGVTQTPKHLITATGQRVTLRCSPRSGDLSVYWYQQSLDQGLQFLIQYYNGEERAKGNILERFSAQQFPDLHSELNLSSLELGDSALYFCASSGDRVQETQYFGPGTRLLVL.

This chain joins TRBV2 and TRBJ1-2; TRBD1 aligns across 7 bases. CDR3 length: 11 residues. Germline CDR1 reads SNHLY; CDR2 reads FYNNEI. The V segment lost 8 bases and the J segment 6 bases; nucleotides outside the gene matches: 3. The CDR3 region is CASRDRDGYTF. The CDR3 nucleotides read TGTGCCAGCCGCGACAGGGATGGCTACACCTTC.

The gene calls are TRBV6-6 and TRBJ1-4; D perhaps matches TRBD1 (6 bases). Germline CDR1 MNHNY, CDR2 SVGAGI (reference sequence). This CDR3 comprises 16 residues. V dropped 5 bases and J dropped 5 bases, with 18 bases sitting between them. CDR3 sequence (DNA): TGTGCCAGCAGTCTCATCTTACAGGGTGGGAATGAAAAACTGTTTTTT. Its translation: CASSLILQGGNEKLFF.

This rearrangement joins TRBV9 to TRBJ2-7, with TRBD2 identical over 7 bases. The V segment lost 0 bases and the J segment 1 base; nucleotides outside the gene matches: 1. Germline assignment: CDR1 SGDLS and CDR2 YYNGEE. This CDR3 region has 14 residues. For the CDR3, the DNA is TGTGCCAGCAGCGTAGAAGCGGGATCCTACGAGCAGTACTTC. Translation: CASSVEAGSYEQYF. Together with reference TRBV9 and TRBJ2-7, the CDR3 gives the full variable domain: DSGVTQTPKHLITATGQRVTLRCSPRSGDLSVYWYQQSLDQGLQFLIQYYNGEERAKGNILERFSAQQFPDLHSELNLSSLELGDSALYFCASSVEAGSYEQYFGPGTRLTVT.

About this clone: Additional DNA sequences in this sample encode the identical CDR3. This chain uses TRBV20-1 with TRBJ2-7; no clear D. The germline CDR1 and CDR2 sequences are DFQATT and SNEGSKA (reference sequence). Between the trimmed V and J ends, which lost 2 bases and 4 bases, there was a span of 6 bases. The CDR3 sequence is 11 residues long. CDR3 sequence: CSARQSYEQYF. CDR3 bases: TGCAGTGCTAGACAGAGTTACGAGCAGTACTTC.

The rearrangement joins TRBV5-1 to TRBJ2-5, with 8 bases that match TRBD2. The CDR3 has 14 amino acids. Per the germline V gene, CDR1 is SGHRS and CDR2 is YFSETQ. With V trimmed by 7 bases and J by 3 bases, 8 bases remained unmatched. The CDR3 spells CASSPAGVEETQYF. CDR3 coding DNA: TGCGCCAGCTCCCCAGCGGGAGTTGAAGAGACCCAGTACTTC.

J is TRBJ2-1 and V is TRBV4-3; D is unclear. Trimming removed 0 bases from V and 5 bases from J, with 20 bases in between. Germline assignment: CDR1 LGHNA and CDR2 YSLEER. This CDR3 contains 18 residues. The CDR3 DNA follows: TGCGCCAGCAGCCAAGATCTTCAAAGGGCCCTAAAAGACAATGAGCAGTTCTTC. Translation: CASSQDLQRALKDNEQFF.

A remark on this clone: Other nucleotide sequences from this sample produce the same CDR3. This rearrangement joins TRBV5-1 to TRBJ2-3; D is ambiguous. The length of the CDR3 is 13 residues. Per germline, CDR1 SGHRS and CDR2 YFSETQ. Trimming removed 4 bases from V and 0 bases from J, with 6 bases in between. The CDR3 here is CASSSTSTDTQYF. Written as DNA, the CDR3 is TGCGCCAGCAGCAGCACTAGCACAGATACGCAGTATTTT.

This chain connects TRBV4-3 to TRBJ2-1, with D unclear. The CDR3 spans 12 residues. Deletions cut 1 base from V and 5 bases from J, with 3 bases between. Germline V CDR1 and CDR2: LGHNA, YSLEER. The CDR3 DNA sequence: TGCGCCAGCAGCCAAGCGAACAATGAGCAGTTCTTC. This codes for CASSQANNEQFF.

J is TRBJ2-7 and V is TRBV9; 8 positions match TRBD1. The junction had 5 bases not matched to a gene; V was cut back by 0 bases and J by 6 bases. The CDR3 has 14 amino acids. Germline lookup yields CDR1 SGDLS and CDR2 YYNGEE. In DNA, the CDR3 is TGTGCCAGCAGCGTAGATCAGGGGGCAGGCGAGCAGTACTTC. This gives the protein CASSVDQGAGEQYF. Full variable domain (missing parts from reference TRBV9 and TRBJ2-7): DSGVTQTPKHLITATGQRVTLRCSPRSGDLSVYWYQQSLDQGLQFLIQYYNGEERAKGNILERFSAQQFPDLHSELNLSSLELGDSALYFCASSVDQGAGEQYFGPGTRLTVT.

V and J are TRBV5-4 and TRBJ2-1, with D possibly being TRBD1 or TRBD2 (5 bases each). This CDR3 spans 13 amino acids. The V end lost 2 bases, the J end lost 8 bases, and 11 bases lay between the germline ends. Germline V gene data show CDR1 as SGHNT and CDR2 as YYREEE (reference sequence). The CDR3 nucleotides are TGTGCCAGCAGCTTTGTGGGGGTACATGAGCAGTTCTTC. It specifies CASSFVGVHEQFF.

The chain is built from TRBV5-1 and TRBJ2-3; TRBD2 might be the D (6 bases). Germline assignment: CDR1 SGHRS and CDR2 YFSETQ. The CDR3 spans 15 residues. The germline V and J ends were trimmed by 0 bases and 3 bases, with 11 bases remaining between them. For the CDR3, the DNA is TGCGCCAGCAGCTTGGTGGGCGGGAATACAGATACGCAGTATTTT. Translated: CASSLVGGNTDTQYF.

This chain links TRBV5-4 with TRBJ2-5; a possible D gene is TRBD2 (6 bases). Germline V CDR1 and CDR2: SGHNT, YYREEE (reference sequence). The CDR3 contains 15 residues. Trimming left V 0 bases short and J 1 base short, with 10 bases between. The chain's CDR3 is CASSLGGGRQETQYF. The DNA for the CDR3 is TGTGCCAGCAGCTTGGGTGGAGGGCGCCAAGAGACCCAGTACTTC.

CDR3 sequence reads: CASSQELSYRGRPYEQYF. The CDR3 DNA reads TGCGCCAGCAGCCAAGAGTTAAGCTACAGGGGGCGGCCCTACGAGCAGTACTTC. The chain uses TRBV4-3 and TRBJ2-7; 9 bases agree with TRBD1. J gave up 2 bases and V 0 bases, and 11 bases lay outside the gene matches. This CDR3 is built from 18 residues. From germline, CDR1 is LGHNA and CDR2 YSLEER.